This T cell receptor beta chain is drawn from a study of blood T cell repertoires in COVID-19. Across the whole study: Researchers got acute and convalescent COVID-19 samples from the United States, Italy and Spain. The analysed material was cDNA or gDNA that came from T cells, B-cell-depleted T cells, or PBMCs.

Authors' methods: Amplification from reference gene primers served as the basis for estimated nucleated cell counts. Sequenced by immunoSEQ multiplex PCR; TCRdb stores in-frame clones only, minus some. V, J and clone size are taken as reported in that table, and D and trimming were inferred from the DNA itself. Of under 200,000 clones listed, around 82% were seen once; the top ten hold more than 4%. The participants were between 18 and 89 years old and came from 24 US areas. The CDR3 spans 16 residues. V was clipped by 5 bases and J by 6 bases; unmatched bases: 15. CDR1 KGHSH and CDR2 LQKENI come from the germline V gene. The count of this clone is one.

This sequence joins TRBV18 and TRBJ1-2; 7 nucleotides align to TRBD1. The source material was PBMCs or T cells enriched from blood (not recorded which). The source is a woman aged 55-70 years with acute COVID-19. CDR3 nucleotide sequence: TGTGCCAGCTCAGCCAAAACGGGACAGCCTCTGGATGGCTACACCTTC. Translation: CASSAKTGQPLDGYTF.